The clone carrying this T cell receptor (beta chain) appeared a few times. Its cognate antigen is unknown. The data originate from a study of beta chain features in type 1 diabetes. On average, the one heparinised blood draw given by each donor was approximately 120 mL. V lost 5 bases and J lost 4, with 17 bases in between. This CDR3 region has 16 residues. The germline V gene encodes CDR1 SEHNR and CDR2 FQNEAQ (reference sequence). Study-level results: PCR might preferentially amplify shorter templates, equally in patients and controls.

Every isolated RNA sample was fully reverse transcribed, so sequencing captured expressed TCRB transcripts. The read count averaged about 3.6 million across naive, central memory and regulatory T cell samples. Some clones are missing from TCRdb's copy, which holds only in-frame ones; the method was immunoSEQ multiplex PCR. This table holds hundreds of thousands of clones, 15% to 19% found once. Input material: naive CD4+ T cells from blood. This clonotype originated in a young man in good health. The chain links TRBV7-9 to TRBJ2-2; no firm D call. The CDR3 loop reads CASSPGWLETTGELFF. The CDR3 nucleotides read TGTGCCAGCAGCCCCGGGTGGCTTGAGACCACCGGGGAGCTGTTTTTT.